The text below deals with one TCR beta chain. Its cognate antigen is unknown. These data belong to a study of T cell responses to AZD1222 COVID-19 vaccine. Study-wide points: Researchers report vaccine-associated CD4 TCRs spanning spike, with dominance at 160-218 and 743-854.

The CDR3 sequence is 13 residues long. The germline CDR1 and CDR2 sequences are MNHEY and SVGAGI. The V end lost 11 bases, the J end lost 4 bases, and 15 bases lay between the germline ends. Profiled with immunoSEQ multiplex PCR; TCRdb holds only in-frame clones, not every one. The table includes some 92,000 clones, around 87% detected once. The input for sequencing was peripheral blood, taken on day 0 of AZD1222 vaccination. J is TRBJ1-3 and V is TRBV6-5, with D uncertain. The receptor was isolated from an adult in good health. In DNA form, the CDR3 reads TGTGCCGCAAGTGGGTTCGGGGGAAACACCATATATTTT. Protein: CAASGFGGNTIYF.